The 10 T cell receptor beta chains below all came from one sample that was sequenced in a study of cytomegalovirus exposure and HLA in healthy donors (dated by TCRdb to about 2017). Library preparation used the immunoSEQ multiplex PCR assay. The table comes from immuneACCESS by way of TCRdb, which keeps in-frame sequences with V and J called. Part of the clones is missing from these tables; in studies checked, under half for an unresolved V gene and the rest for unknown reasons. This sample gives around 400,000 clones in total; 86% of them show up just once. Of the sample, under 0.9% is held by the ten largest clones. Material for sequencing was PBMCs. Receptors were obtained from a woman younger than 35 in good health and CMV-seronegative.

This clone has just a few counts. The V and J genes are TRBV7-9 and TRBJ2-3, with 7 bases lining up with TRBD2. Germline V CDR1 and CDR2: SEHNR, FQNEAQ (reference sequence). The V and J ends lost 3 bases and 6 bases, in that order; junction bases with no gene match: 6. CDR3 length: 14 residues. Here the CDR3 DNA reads TGTGCCAGCAGCTTTGGGGGAGGGTTGGATACGCAGTATTTT. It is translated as CASSFGGGLDTQYF.

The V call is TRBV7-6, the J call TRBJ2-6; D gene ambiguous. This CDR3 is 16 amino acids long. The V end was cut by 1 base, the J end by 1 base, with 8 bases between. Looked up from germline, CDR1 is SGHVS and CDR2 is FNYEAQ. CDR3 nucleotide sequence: TGTGCCAGCAGCTTAGTGGCTCGTTCTGGGGCCAACGTCCTGACTTTC. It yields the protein CASSLVARSGANVLTF.

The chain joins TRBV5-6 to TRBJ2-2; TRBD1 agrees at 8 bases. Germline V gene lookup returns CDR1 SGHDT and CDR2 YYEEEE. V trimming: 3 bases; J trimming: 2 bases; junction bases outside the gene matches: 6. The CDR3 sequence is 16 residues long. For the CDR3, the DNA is TGTGCCAGCAGCTCCTTAGACAGGGGTAACACCGGGGAGCTGTTTTTT. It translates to CASSSLDRGNTGELFF.

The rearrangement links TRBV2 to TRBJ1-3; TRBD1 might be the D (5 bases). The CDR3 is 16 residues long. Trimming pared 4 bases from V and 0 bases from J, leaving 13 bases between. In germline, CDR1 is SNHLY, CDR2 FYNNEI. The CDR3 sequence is CASSGPQGGSGNTIYF. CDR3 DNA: TGTGCCAGCAGTGGGCCCCAGGGCGGCTCTGGAAACACCATATATTTT.

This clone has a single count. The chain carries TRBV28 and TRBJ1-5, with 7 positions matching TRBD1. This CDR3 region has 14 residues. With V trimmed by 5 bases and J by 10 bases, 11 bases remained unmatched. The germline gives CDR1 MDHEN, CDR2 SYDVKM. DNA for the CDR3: TGTGCCAGCAGTCGAAGACAGGGACTCCGACCCCAGCATTTT. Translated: CASSRRQGLRPQHF.

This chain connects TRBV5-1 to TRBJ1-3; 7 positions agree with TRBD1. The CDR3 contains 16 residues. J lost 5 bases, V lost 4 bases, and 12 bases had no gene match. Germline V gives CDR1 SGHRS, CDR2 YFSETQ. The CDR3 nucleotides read TGCGCCAGCAGCATCGGACAGGCCCTATCCCGAAACACCATATATTTT. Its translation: CASSIGQALSRNTIYF.

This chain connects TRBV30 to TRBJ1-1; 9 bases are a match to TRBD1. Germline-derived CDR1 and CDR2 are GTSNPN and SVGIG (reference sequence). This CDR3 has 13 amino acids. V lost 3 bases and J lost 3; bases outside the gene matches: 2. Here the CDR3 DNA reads TGTGCCTGGAGCCGACAGGGGGACACTGAAGCTTTCTTT. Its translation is CAWSRQGDTEAFF.

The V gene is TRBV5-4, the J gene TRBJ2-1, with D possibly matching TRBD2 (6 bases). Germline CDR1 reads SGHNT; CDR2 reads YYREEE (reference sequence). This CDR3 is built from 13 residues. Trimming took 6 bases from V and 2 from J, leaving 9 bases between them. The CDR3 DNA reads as TGTGCCAGCAAGGCGGGAACCTACAATGAGCAGTTCTTC. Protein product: CASKAGTYNEQFF.

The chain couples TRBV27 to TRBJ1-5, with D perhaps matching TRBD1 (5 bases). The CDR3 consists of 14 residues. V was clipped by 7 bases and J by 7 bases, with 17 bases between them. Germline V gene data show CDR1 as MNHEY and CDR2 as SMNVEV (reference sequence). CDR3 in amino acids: CASTNLGGGQPQHF. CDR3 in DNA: TGTGCCAGCACCAACTTGGGGGGAGGACAGCCCCAGCATTTT.

CDR3 protein: CASSPPGQGRETQYF. In DNA form, the CDR3 reads TGTGCCAGCAGTCCCCCCGGACAGGGTAGAGAGACCCAGTACTTC. The gene calls are TRBV28 and TRBJ2-5; 8 bases map to TRBD1. CDR1 and CDR2 from the germline V gene are MDHEN and SYDVKM. The ends lost 5 bases at V and 4 bases at J; junction bases unmatched: 9. The CDR3 is 15 residues long.